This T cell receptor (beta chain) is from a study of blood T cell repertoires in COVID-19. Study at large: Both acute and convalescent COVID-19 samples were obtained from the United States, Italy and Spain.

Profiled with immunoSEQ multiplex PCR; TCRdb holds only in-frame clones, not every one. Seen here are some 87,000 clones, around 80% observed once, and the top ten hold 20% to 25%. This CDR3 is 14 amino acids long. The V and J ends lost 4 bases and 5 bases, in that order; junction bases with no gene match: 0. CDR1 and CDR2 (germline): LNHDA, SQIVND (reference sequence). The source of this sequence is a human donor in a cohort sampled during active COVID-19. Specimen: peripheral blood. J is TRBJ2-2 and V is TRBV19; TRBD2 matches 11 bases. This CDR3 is CASSRLAGTGELFF. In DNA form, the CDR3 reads TGTGCCAGTAGTAGACTAGCGGGAACCGGGGAGCTGTTTTTT.